Below, 30 T cell receptor beta chains from the same sample are listed, as sequenced in a study of T cells in Graves' hyperthyroidism and ophthalmopathy. Authors of the study amplified TCR beta CDR3 regions from RNA transcripts. With the HTBI primer set, the TCR CDR3 went through a first round of RT-PCR. TCRdb itself ran the multiplex PCR reads through MiXCR, one entry per CDR3 protein. The table records approximately 410,000 distinct CDR3 sequences, over 12% of them present only once. The sequencing sample was made of blood. Receptor source: a man in his late teens or twenties with Graves' ophthalmopathy.

The J gene is TRBJ2-6, the V gene TRBV3-1; 9 nucleotides align to TRBD1. Trimming took 3 bases from V and 0 from J; bases not matched to a gene: 6. The CDR3 has 18 amino acids. Per germline, CDR1 LGHDT and CDR2 YNNKEL (reference sequence). The CDR3 region is CASSQGGQGLSGANVLTF. The DNA for the CDR3 is TGTGCCAGCAGCCAGGGAGGACAGGGGCTCTCTGGGGCCAACGTCCTGACTTTC.

In this sample, this clonotype turned up many times. The J gene is TRBJ1-1, the V gene TRBV15; D is uncertain. The CDR3 is 11 residues long. The V and J ends lost 5 bases and 3 bases respectively, with 4 bases between them. Germline V gives CDR1 LNHNV, CDR2 YYDKDF (reference sequence). CDR3 sequence reads: CATSLDTEAFF. In DNA, the CDR3 is TGTGCCACCAGCCTGGACACTGAAGCTTTCTTT.

This clonotype was seen many times. The chain couples TRBV20-1 to TRBJ1-2; 8 nucleotides align to TRBD1. CDR1 is DFQATT and CDR2 is SNEGSKA in the germline V gene (reference sequence). J lost 2 bases, V lost 4 bases, and 9 bases had no gene match. The CDR3 is made up of 15 amino acids. The CDR3 spells CSANDLGQANYGYTF. In DNA, the CDR3 is TGCAGTGCTAACGACTTGGGACAGGCCAACTATGGCTACACCTTC.

There are many counts of this clonotype. V and J are TRBV30 and TRBJ1-1; D unresolved. The length of the CDR3 is 15 residues. Looked up from germline, CDR1 is GTSNPN and CDR2 is SVGIG (reference sequence). V was pared by 2 bases and J by 5 bases, with 18 bases between. The CDR3 nucleotides are TGTGCCTGGAGTCCCCTCCTTACCTCGGGGACTGAAGCTTTCTTT. This translates into CAWSPLLTSGTEAFF. The full variable domain, rest sourced from reference TRBV30 and TRBJ1-1, is SQTIHQWPATLVQPVGSPLSLECTVEGTSNPNLYWYRQAAGRGLQLLFYSVGIGQISSEVPQNLSASRPQDRQFILSSKKLLLSDSGFYLCAWSPLLTSGTEAFFGQGTRLTVV.

The chain combines TRBV6-1 with TRBJ2-3, with 9 bases identical to TRBD2. After removal of 3 bases from V and 4 bases from J, the junction contained 8 bases not matched to a gene. The V gene's germline CDR1 is MNHNS and CDR2 SASEGT. This CDR3 region has 16 residues. CDR3 in DNA: TGTGCCAGCAGTGATTGGATAGCGGGAGAGGCAGATACGCAGTATTTT. It specifies CASSDWIAGEADTQYF.

This clonotype was observed a few times. The chain links TRBV3-1 to TRBJ2-7; unclear D gene. The CDR3 runs to 16 residues. Between the trimmed V and J ends, which lost 1 base and 7 bases, there was a span of 20 bases. Germline-derived CDR1 and CDR2 are LGHDT and YNNKEL (reference sequence). The CDR3 sequence is CASSQVPGSPNGEQYF. For the CDR3, the DNA is TGTGCCAGCAGCCAAGTCCCCGGGTCCCCGAATGGAGAGCAGTACTTC.

In this sample, this clonotype turned up many times. This chain links TRBV11-1 with TRBJ1-1; maybe TRBD1 (6 bases). The V gene's germline CDR1 is SGHAT and CDR2 FQDESV (reference sequence). V was shortened by 0 bases and J by 6 bases, with 11 bases between the two germline ends. This CDR3 region has 14 residues. The CDR3 region is CASSLAGGVAEAFF. The CDR3 DNA reads as TGTGCCAGCAGCTTAGCCGGGGGCGTCGCTGAAGCTTTCTTT. Full variable domain (outside the CDR3, taken from reference TRBV11-1 and TRBJ1-1): EAEVAQSPRYKITEKSQAVAFWCDPISGHATLYWYRQILGQGPELLVQFQDESVVDDSQLPKDRFSAERLKGVDSTLKIQPAELGDSAMYLCASSLAGGVAEAFFGQGTRLTVV.

For the CDR3, the DNA is TGTGCCAGCAGCTTAGGGGGAAGAGGGGTGACCAAAAACATTCAGTACTTC. Encoded protein: CASSLGGRGVTKNIQYF. V gene TRBV7-4 combines with J gene TRBJ2-4; D may be TRBD1 or TRBD2 (5 bases each). Trimming removed 1 base from V and 2 bases from J, with 15 bases in between. This CDR3 is built from 17 residues. Germline loops: CDR1 SGHVT, CDR2 SQSDAQ.

This clonotype has a count of ten or more. This sequence joins TRBV7-9 and TRBJ2-5; no definite D call. Germline V gives CDR1 SEHNR, CDR2 FQNEAQ (reference sequence). The CDR3 spans 11 residues. In DNA form, the CDR3 reads TGTGCTACATCGGGTGCAGAGACCCAGTACTTC. Its protein product is CATSGAETQYF.

This clonotype has at least ten counts. This chain uses TRBV11-3 with TRBJ2-7; D remains ambiguous. V was pared by 2 bases and J by 5 bases, with 10 bases between. The CDR3 has 13 amino acids. Germline CDR1 SGHNT, CDR2 YENEEA. The CDR3 nucleotides read TGTGCCAGCAGCTTAAGTCCGGGCGACGAGCAGTACTTC. This encodes CASSLSPGDEQYF.

This clonotype was counted only a few times. The genes are TRBV10-2 and TRBJ2-5; TRBD2 matches at 7 bases. In germline, CDR1 is WSHSY, CDR2 SAAADI. The CDR3 is 14 amino acids. Trimming cost V 6 bases and J 2 bases; bases outside gene matches: 6. CDR3 coding DNA: TGCGCCAGCAGGGGGGGGGATCAACAAGAGACCCAGTACTTC. This gives the protein CASRGGDQQETQYF.

This clonotype was seen many times. The J gene is TRBJ2-1, the V gene TRBV29-1, with D possibly being TRBD1 or TRBD2 (5 bases each). Germline lookup yields CDR1 SQVTM and CDR2 ANQGSEA. V was trimmed by 8 bases and J by 6 bases, leaving 20 bases between them. The length of the CDR3 is 14 residues. The CDR3 protein is CSFRGATTSNEQFF. The CDR3 DNA follows: TGCAGCTTCCGAGGGGCCACCACTAGCAATGAGCAGTTCTTC.

This clonotype was observed a handful of times. This sequence joins TRBV4-1 and TRBJ2-7; 8 bases agree with TRBD2. The length of the CDR3 is 15 residues. CDR1 is MGHRA, CDR2 YSYEKL, per germline. V was pared by 4 bases and J by 4 bases, with 9 bases of the junction left unmatched. CDR3 sequence: CASSPQLAEIYEQYF. CDR3 nucleotides: TGCGCCAGCAGCCCTCAACTAGCGGAGATTTACGAGCAGTACTTC.

The chain is built from TRBV12-3 or TRBV12-4 and TRBJ1-1, with no clear D. V was clipped by 6 bases and J by 3 bases, with 11 bases between them. The length of the CDR3 is 13 residues. CDR3 region: CASRGHGDTEAFF. The CDR3 nucleotides read TGTGCCAGCAGGGGTCATGGGGACACTGAAGCTTTCTTT.

This clonotype was seen a single time. A single base separates this from a much larger clone, so it may be a read error. J is TRBJ1-5 and V is TRBV7-8; D not resolved. This CDR3 region has 14 residues. The germline V gene encodes CDR1 SGHVS and CDR2 FQNEAQ. DNA of the CDR3: TGTGCCAGCGGCCCGGGGATGAGCAATCAGCCCCGGCATTTT. This translates into CASGPGMSNQPRHF.

As to this clonotype: One end of the junction does not line up with germline, which may come from a read error. The DNA for the CDR3 is TGTGCCGGCAGCTTAATTGGAGGGACCAAAACAGATACGCAGTATTTT. This translates into CAGSLIGGTKTDTQYF. This rearrangement joins TRBV7-3 to TRBJ2-3, with a weak D call TRBD2 (6 bases). The CDR3 extends over 16 amino acids. Germline CDR1 and CDR2: SGHTA and FQGTGA.

This clonotype was observed at least ten times. J is TRBJ1-1 and V is TRBV12-3 or TRBV12-4, with D possibly being TRBD1 (5 bases). Trimming took 5 bases from V and 3 from J, leaving 16 bases between them. This CDR3 is 15 amino acids long. The CDR3 DNA is TGTGCCAGCAGTATATACAGAGCCAGGGACACTGAAGCTTTCTTT. It encodes CASSIYRARDTEAFF.

This clonotype was found many times. This chain uses TRBV7-8 with TRBJ2-6, with a possible D match to TRBD2 (5 bases). This CDR3 spans 17 amino acids. Germline CDR1 is SGHVS and CDR2 is FQNEAQ. V was trimmed by 4 bases and J by 1 base, leaving 14 bases between them. CDR3 in amino acids: CASSSSGGVSGANVLTF. The CDR3, as DNA: TGTGCCAGCAGCTCCTCAGGAGGAGTGTCTGGGGCCAACGTCCTGACTTTC.

Comments on this clonotype: One junction end disagrees with the germline gene, perhaps due to a read error. This chain uses TRBV28 with TRBJ1-1, with unresolved D. Germline CDR1 MDHEN, CDR2 SYDVKM. This CDR3 is 13 amino acids long. CDR3 sequence (DNA): TGTGCCGGCAGTTTATCGCCGAACACTGAAGCTTTCTTT. As protein: CAGSLSPNTEAFF. The variable domain in full, completed from reference TRBV28 and TRBJ1-1, reads DVKVTQSSRYLVKRTGEKVFLECVQDMDHENMFWYRQDPGLGLRLIYFSYDVKMKEKGDIPEGYSVSREKKERFSLILESASTNQTSMYLCAGSLSPNTEAFFGQGTRLTVV.

The rearrangement links TRBV9 to TRBJ2-7, with 9 bases matching TRBD2. The CDR3 extends over 16 amino acids. CDR1 and CDR2 (germline): SGDLS, YYNGEE. Trimming removed 4 bases from V and 6 bases from J; junction bases left unmatched: 14. The CDR3 region has the DNA TGTGCCAGCAGCCCCCGGGCTAGCGGGACTTATTCCGAGCAGTACTTC. As protein: CASSPRASGTYSEQYF.

This clonotype was observed many times. This chain links TRBV12-3 or TRBV12-4 with TRBJ2-3; D remains ambiguous. Trimming pared 3 bases from V and 4 bases from J, leaving 5 bases between. This CDR3 spans 12 amino acids. The CDR3 region is CASSFRPDTQYF. In DNA, the CDR3 is TGTGCCAGCAGTTTCCGACCAGATACGCAGTATTTT.

The chain recombines TRBV18 with TRBJ2-7; 12 nucleotides line up with TRBD2. Looked up from germline, CDR1 is KGHSH and CDR2 is LQKENI. V gave up 4 bases and J gave up 1 base; unmatched junction bases: 5. The CDR3 loop spans 16 amino acids. The CDR3 region is CASSQLTSGGSYEQYF. The CDR3 coding sequence is TGTGCCAGCTCACAGTTGACTAGCGGGGGATCCTACGAGCAGTACTTC.

This clonotype was recorded many times. Mismatch with germline at one junction end may stem from a read error. The V gene is TRBV12-3 or TRBV12-4, the J gene TRBJ2-7; no reliable D call. This CDR3 has 13 residues. In DNA, the CDR3 is TGTGCCAGCAGTTTGAGGTTCTCCCACGAGCAGTACTTC. Protein: CASSLRFSHEQYF.

The sample holds many counts of this clonotype. At one of its ends the junction is not consistent with the germline gene, which may arise from a read error. The J gene is TRBJ2-3, the V gene TRBV24-1, with 7 bases fitting TRBD1. The germline CDR1 and CDR2 sequences are KGHDR and SFDVKD. CDR3 size: 19 residues. The CDR3 protein is CATSGQALPRWSSTDTQYF. CDR3 sequence (DNA): TGTGCCACCTCCGGACAGGCCCTTCCCAGATGGTCTAGCACAGATACACAGTATTTT.

V usage is TRBV19 and J usage is TRBJ2-1, with 8 bases aligning to TRBD2. Germline assignment: CDR1 LNHDA and CDR2 SQIVND (reference sequence). CDR3 length equals 14 residues. The junction had 5 bases not matched to a gene; V was cut back by 6 bases and J by 4 bases. In DNA, the CDR3 is TGTGCCAGTAGGAAGCGGGAGAATTACAATGAGCAGTTCTTC. Its protein product is CASRKRENYNEQFF.

The sample holds a few counts of this clonotype. The V and J genes are TRBV12-3 or TRBV12-4 and TRBJ2-2; possible D gene TRBD2, 6 bases. V lost 6 bases and J 4 bases, leaving 15 bases between the germline ends. CDR3 length: 15 residues. CDR3 amino acids: CASRLGGLRTGELFF. CDR3 nucleotides: TGTGCCAGCAGACTTGGGGGACTCCGCACCGGGGAGCTGTTTTTT.

At least ten counts were recorded for this clonotype. The CDR3 sequence: CATKQGASEQYF. For the CDR3, the DNA is TGTGCCACTAAACAGGGGGCTTCCGAGCAGTACTTC. V and J are TRBV12-3 or TRBV12-4 and TRBJ2-7; 9 bases line up with TRBD1. The CDR3 is 12 amino acids. With V trimmed by 10 bases and J by 6 bases, 7 bases remained unmatched.

In its sample, this clonotype was seen many times. The chain has TRBV20-1 and TRBJ2-1; 8 positions match TRBD1. Germline CDR1 DFQATT, CDR2 SNEGSKA (reference sequence). The CDR3 spans 15 residues. V dropped 1 base and J dropped 6; count of bases not matched to a gene: 8. In DNA form, the CDR3 reads TGCAGTGCTAGAGGACGGGACAGGACAAGCAATGAGCAGTTCTTC. Its protein is CSARGRDRTSNEQFF.

This clonotype was seen repeatedly, ten times or more. This rearrangement joins TRBV3-1 to TRBJ1-2, with D possibly matching TRBD1 (5 bases). This CDR3 comprises 14 residues. Germline CDR1 is LGHDT and CDR2 is YNNKEL (reference sequence). Trimming removed 0 bases at V and 5 bases at J, with 10 bases between. The CDR3 sequence is CASSQEMAGYGYTF. Written as DNA, the CDR3 is TGTGCCAGCAGCCAAGAAATGGCAGGGTATGGCTACACCTTC. Full variable domain (missing parts from reference TRBV3-1 and TRBJ1-2): DTAVSQTPKYLVTQMGNDKSIKCEQNLGHDTMYWYKQDSKKFLKIMFSYNNKELIINETVPNRFSPKSPDKAHLNLHINSLELGDSAVYFCASSQEMAGYGYTFGSGTRLTVV.

Concerning this clonotype: This may be a read error, as it is one base from a much larger clone. The J gene is TRBJ2-5, the V gene TRBV7-9; 7 nucleotides line up with TRBD2. Germline V CDR1 and CDR2: SEHNR, FQNEAQ (reference sequence). The CDR3 sequence is 13 residues long. Here the CDR3 DNA reads TGTGCAACCGGGACTATCGGGGAAGAGACCCAGTACTTC. This translates into CATGTIGEETQYF.